The clone carrying this TCR beta chain was observed at least ten times. The J segment lost 0 bases and the V segment lost 2 bases, leaving 2 bases of the junction unmatched. Germline loops: CDR1 SGHDT, CDR2 YYEEEE. The CDR3 extends over 16 amino acids. MiXCR was run by TCRdb on the RT-PCR reads, yielding one entry per CDR3 protein. The table lists more than 600,000 distinct CDR3 sequences, about 14% of them singletons. This chain uses TRBV5-6 with TRBJ2-4; 10 bases align to TRBD2. Sequencing was carried out using memory CD4+ T cells from blood. This TCR derives from a female donor in good health, serving as a healthy control. Here the CDR3 reads CASSFGLAAAKNIQYF. The DNA of the CDR3 is TGTGCCAGCAGCTTTGGACTAGCGGCAGCCAAAAACATTCAGTACTTC.